This T cell receptor beta chain was profiled in a study of Graves' ophthalmopathy and Graves' hyperthyroidism. Using RNA transcripts, the TCR beta CDR3 regions were amplified. HTBI primers were used in a first-round RT-PCR, which preceded a second-round multiplex PCR. MiXCR, run by TCRdb on the multiplex PCR reads, gives a single entry per CDR3 protein. The table records about 740,000 distinct CDR3 sequences, 35% to 50% of them present only once. Disease in donors with ophthalmopathy had moderate-to-severe activity, CAS ≥3, NOSPECS ≥4 and under 3 months' duration. Researchers turned away patients with other autoimmune diseases, uncontrolled infections, pregnancy or lactation. Reliance was placed on clinical symptoms, serum thyroxine, TRAb, thyroid ultrasound and orbital computed tomography for diagnosis. Germline V gene lookup returns CDR1 SGHDN and CDR2 FVKESK. The V end was cut by 3 bases, the J end by 3 bases, with 15 bases between. This CDR3 contains 15 residues.

In this sample, this clonotype turned up a few times. The sample taken for sequencing was peripheral blood. The chain uses TRBV14 and TRBJ2-7, with a tentative D call TRBD2 (6 bases). The origin of this receptor is an adult man with Graves' ophthalmopathy. The CDR3 DNA reads as TGTGCCAGCAGCCACCTGTTGGCTAGCGTCTACGAGCAGTACTTC. The encoded protein is CASSHLLASVYEQYF. The variable domain in full, completed from reference TRBV14 and TRBJ2-7, reads EAGVTQFPSHSVIEKGQTVTLRCDPISGHDNLYWYRRVMGKEIKFLLHFVKESKQDESGMPNNRFLAERTGGTYSTLKVQPAELEDSGVYFCASSHLLASVYEQYFGPGTRLTVT.